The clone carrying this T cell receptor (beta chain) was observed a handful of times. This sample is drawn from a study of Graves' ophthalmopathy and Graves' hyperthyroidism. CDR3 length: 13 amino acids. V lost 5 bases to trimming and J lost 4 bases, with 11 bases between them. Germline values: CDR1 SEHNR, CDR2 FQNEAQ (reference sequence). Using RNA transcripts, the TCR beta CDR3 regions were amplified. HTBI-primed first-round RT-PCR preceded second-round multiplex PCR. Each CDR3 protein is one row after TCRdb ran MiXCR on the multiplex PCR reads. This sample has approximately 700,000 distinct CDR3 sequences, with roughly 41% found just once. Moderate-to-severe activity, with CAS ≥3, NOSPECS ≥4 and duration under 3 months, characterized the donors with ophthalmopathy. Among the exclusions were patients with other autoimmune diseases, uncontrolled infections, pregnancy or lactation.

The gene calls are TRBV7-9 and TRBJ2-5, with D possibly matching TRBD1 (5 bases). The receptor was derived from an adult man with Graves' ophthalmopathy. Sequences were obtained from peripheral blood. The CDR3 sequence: CASSAGHRETQYF. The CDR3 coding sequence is TGTGCCAGCAGCGCCGGACATAGAGAGACCCAGTACTTC.